The clone carrying this T cell receptor (beta chain) was seen a few times. The record originates from a study of graft-versus-host responses after intestinal transplantation. Data came from immunoSEQ multiplex PCR; TCRdb stores just in-frame clones and leaves some out. Of 11,000 to 15,000 clones in the sample, 30% to 35% were seen once. V was clipped by 6 bases and J by 1 base, with 9 bases between them. CDR1 is MNHEY and CDR2 is SMNVEV in the germline V gene (reference sequence). The CDR3 covers 13 residues. The material was alloreactive CD4+ T cells from a mixed lymphocyte reaction culture, obtained before intestinal transplant. Subset denoted: CFSE-low proliferating T cells sorted from approximately 6-day pre-transplant mixed lymphocyte reaction (GvH or HvG direction). V and J are TRBV27 and TRBJ1-1; D perhaps matches TRBD1 (5 bases). The origin of this receptor is a human patient who received an intestinal transplant. Here the CDR3 reads CASSQGRNTEAFF. The CDR3 nucleotides read TGTGCCAGCAGCCAGGGTAGGAACACTGAAGCTTTCTTT.